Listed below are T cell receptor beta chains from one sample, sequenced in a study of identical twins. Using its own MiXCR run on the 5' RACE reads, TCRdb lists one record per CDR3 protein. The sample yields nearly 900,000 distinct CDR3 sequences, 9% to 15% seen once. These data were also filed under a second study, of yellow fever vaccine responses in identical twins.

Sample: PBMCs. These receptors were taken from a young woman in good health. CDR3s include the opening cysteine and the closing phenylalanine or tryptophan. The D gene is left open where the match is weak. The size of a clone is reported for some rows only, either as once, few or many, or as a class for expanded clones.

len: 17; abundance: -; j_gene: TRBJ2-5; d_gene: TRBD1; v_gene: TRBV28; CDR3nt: TGTGCCAGCAGTTACTTTTTTGGACAGGGGTTTGGAGAGACCCAGTACTTC; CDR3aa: CASSYFFGQGFGETQYF
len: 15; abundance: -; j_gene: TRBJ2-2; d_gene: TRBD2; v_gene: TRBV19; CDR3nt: TGTGCCAGTAACCAAGCGGGGGGGCGAACCGGGGAGCTGTTTTTT; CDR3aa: CASNQAGGRTGELFF
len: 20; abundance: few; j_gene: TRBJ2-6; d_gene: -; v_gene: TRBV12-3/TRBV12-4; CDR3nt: TGTGCCAGCAGTTTGAATTTTGGGACGGGCCCCAACTCTGGGGCCAACGTCCTGACTTTC; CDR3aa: CASSLNFGTGPNSGANVLTF
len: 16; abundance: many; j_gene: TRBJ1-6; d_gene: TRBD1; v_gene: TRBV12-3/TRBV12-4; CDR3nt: TGTGCCAGCAGGATGGACAGGAGCTCCTATAATTCACCCCTCCACTTT; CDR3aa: CASRMDRSSYNSPLHF
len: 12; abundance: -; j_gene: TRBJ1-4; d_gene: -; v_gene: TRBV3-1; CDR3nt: TGTGCCAGCCGGGGCAATAATGAAAAACTGTTTTTT; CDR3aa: CASRGNNEKLFF
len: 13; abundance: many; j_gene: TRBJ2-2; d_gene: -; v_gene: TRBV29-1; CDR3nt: TGCAGCGGAAGCGGGCCAAACACCGGGGAGCTGTTTTTT; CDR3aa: CSGSGPNTGELFF
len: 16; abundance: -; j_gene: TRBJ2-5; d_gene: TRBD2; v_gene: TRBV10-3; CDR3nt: TGTGCCATCAGTCCAGGACTAGCGGGGACCCAAGAGACCCAGTACTTC; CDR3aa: CAISPGLAGTQETQYF
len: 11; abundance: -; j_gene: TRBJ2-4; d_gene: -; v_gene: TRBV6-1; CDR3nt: TGTGCCAGCAGTGAAGAGGACATTCAGTACTTC; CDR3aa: CASSEEDIQYF
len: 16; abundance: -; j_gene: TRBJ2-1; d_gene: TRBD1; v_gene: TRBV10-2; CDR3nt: TGCGCCAGCAGAGCCCCGGGACAGGGGGCCAACAATGAGCAGTTCTTC; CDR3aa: CASRAPGQGANNEQFF
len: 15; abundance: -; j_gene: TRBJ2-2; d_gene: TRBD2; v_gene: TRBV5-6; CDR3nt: TGTGCCAGCAGCCTGGGACTACTATCCACCGGGGAGCTGTTTTTT; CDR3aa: CASSLGLLSTGELFF
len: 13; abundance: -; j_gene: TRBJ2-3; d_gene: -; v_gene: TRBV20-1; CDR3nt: TGCAGTGCTAGAGATGCCTTCACAGATACGCAGTATTTT; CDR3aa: CSARDAFTDTQYF
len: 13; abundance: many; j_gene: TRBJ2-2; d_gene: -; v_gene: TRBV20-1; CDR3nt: TGCAGTGCTAGGGGGTCCCCTCCCGGGGAGCTGTTTTTT; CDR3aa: CSARGSPPGELFF
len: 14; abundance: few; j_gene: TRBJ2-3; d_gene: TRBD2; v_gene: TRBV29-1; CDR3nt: TGCAGCGTTGGGCTGACTAGCGGCTTAGATACGCAGTATTTT; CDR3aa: CSVGLTSGLDTQYF
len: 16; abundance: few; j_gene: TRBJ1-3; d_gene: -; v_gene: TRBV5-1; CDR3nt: TGCGCCAGCAGCTTGGGAAACAGGGTTCCTGGAAACACCATATATTTT; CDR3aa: CASSLGNRVPGNTIYF
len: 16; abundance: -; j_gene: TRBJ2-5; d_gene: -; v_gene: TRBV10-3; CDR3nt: TGTGCCATCAGTGAGTCCCCCGACATTGGGGAGGAGACCCAGTACTTC; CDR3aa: CAISESPDIGEETQYF
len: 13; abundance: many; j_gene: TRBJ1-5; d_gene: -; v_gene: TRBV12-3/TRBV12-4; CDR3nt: TGTGCCAGCAGTTTTAGTAGCAATCAGCCCCAGCATTTT; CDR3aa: CASSFSSNQPQHF
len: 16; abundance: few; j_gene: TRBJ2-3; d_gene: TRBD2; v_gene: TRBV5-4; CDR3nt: TGTGCCAGCAGCTTGGGGCTAGCGGAAAGCACAGATACGCAGTATTTT; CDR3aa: CASSLGLAESTDTQYF
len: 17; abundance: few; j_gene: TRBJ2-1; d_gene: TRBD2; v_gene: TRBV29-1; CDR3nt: TGCAGCGTTGCAACCGGGACTAGCGGGGGATCCTACAATGAGCAGTTCTTC; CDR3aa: CSVATGTSGGSYNEQFF
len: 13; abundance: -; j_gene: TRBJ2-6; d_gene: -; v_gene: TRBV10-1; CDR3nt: TGCGCCAGCAGTGACCCTGGGGCCAACGTCCTGACTTTC; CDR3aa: CASSDPGANVLTF
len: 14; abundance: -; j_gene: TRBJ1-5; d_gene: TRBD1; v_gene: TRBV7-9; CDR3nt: TGTGCCAGCAGCTTAGCGGGACAGAATCAGCCCCAGCATTTT; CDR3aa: CASSLAGQNQPQHF
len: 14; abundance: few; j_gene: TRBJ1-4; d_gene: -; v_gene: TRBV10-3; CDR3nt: TGTGCCATCAGTGAAGGAGGGGACTATGAAAAACTGTTTTTT; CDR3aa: CAISEGGDYEKLFF
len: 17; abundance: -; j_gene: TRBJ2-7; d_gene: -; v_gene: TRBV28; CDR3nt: TGTGCCAGCAGTTTAGCAGGACTTGGGTCCAAATCCTACGAGCAGTACTTC; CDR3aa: CASSLAGLGSKSYEQYF
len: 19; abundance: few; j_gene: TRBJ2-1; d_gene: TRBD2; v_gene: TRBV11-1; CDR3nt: TGTGCCAGCAGCCCCCCTCAGGGGCTAGCGGGGGGGCCGTCGGATGAGCAGTTCTTC; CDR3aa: CASSPPQGLAGGPSDEQFF
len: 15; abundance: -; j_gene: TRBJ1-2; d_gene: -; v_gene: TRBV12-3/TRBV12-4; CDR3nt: TGTGCCAGCAGTTTTGCAGGCGGCGGGGGGTATGGCTACACCTTC; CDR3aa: CASSFAGGGGYGYTF
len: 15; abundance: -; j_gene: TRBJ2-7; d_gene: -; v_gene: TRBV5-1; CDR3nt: TGCGCCAGCAGCTTGGCACAGGGATCTCCCTACGAGCAGTACTTC; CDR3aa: CASSLAQGSPYEQYF
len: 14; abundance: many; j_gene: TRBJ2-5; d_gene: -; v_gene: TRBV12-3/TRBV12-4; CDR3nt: TGTGCCAGCAGCCCGACGGGGGTAGGAGAGACCCAGTACTTC; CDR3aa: CASSPTGVGETQYF
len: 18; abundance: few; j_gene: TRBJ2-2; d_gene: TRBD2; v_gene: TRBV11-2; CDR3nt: TGTGCCAGCAGCTTTCGGGCGGGAGGGCCTGCGAACACCGGGGAGCTGTTTTTT; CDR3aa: CASSFRAGGPANTGELFF
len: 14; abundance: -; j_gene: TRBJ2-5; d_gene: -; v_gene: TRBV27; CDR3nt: TGTGCCAGCAGTTTGCAGAAGACTAGTGAGACCCAGTACTTC; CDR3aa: CASSLQKTSETQYF
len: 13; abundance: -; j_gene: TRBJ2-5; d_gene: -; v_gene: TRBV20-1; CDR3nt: TGCAGTGCGCTATACTCCGTAAAAGAGACCCAGTACTTC; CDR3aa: CSALYSVKETQYF
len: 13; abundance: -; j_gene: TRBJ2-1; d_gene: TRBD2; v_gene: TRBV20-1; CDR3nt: TGCAGTGCTAGAGTTGCGGGAGGGACTGAGCAGTTCTTC; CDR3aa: CSARVAGGTEQFF
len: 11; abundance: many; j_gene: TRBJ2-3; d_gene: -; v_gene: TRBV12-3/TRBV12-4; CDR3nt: TGTGCCAGCAGCGAGTCTGGCACGCAGTATTTT; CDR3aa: CASSESGTQYF
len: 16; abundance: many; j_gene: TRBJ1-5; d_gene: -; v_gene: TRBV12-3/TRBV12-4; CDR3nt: TGTGCCAGCAGCCAAGGGACGGGGGGTTACAATCAGCCCCAGCATTTT; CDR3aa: CASSQGTGGYNQPQHF
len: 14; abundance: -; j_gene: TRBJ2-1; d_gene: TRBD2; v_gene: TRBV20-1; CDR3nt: TGCAGTCCTCTAGCGGGTGGCTCCTACAATGAGCAGTTCTTC; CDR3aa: CSPLAGGSYNEQFF
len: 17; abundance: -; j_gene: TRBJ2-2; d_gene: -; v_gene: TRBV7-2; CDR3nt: TGTGCCAGCAGCTTAGGGGGGGCCAGAAGTAACACCGGGGAGCTGTTTTTT; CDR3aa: CASSLGGARSNTGELFF
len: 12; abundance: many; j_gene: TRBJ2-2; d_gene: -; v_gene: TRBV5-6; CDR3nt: TGTGCCAGCAGCTGGGGGGCCGGGGAGCTGTTTTTT; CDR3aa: CASSWGAGELFF
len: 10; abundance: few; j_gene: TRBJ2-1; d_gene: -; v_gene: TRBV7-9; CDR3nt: TGTGCCAGCAGCCAATATGAGCAGTTCTTC; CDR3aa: CASSQYEQFF
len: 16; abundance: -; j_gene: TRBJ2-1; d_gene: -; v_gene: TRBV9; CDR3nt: TGTGCCAGCAGCGGATGGGGTTTGGGGGCGAGACGTGAGCAGTTCTTC; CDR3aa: CASSGWGLGARREQFF
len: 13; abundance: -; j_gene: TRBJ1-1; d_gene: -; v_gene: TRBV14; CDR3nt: TGTGCCAGCAGCCAATTATCCAACACTGAAGCTTTCTTT; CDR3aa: CASSQLSNTEAFF
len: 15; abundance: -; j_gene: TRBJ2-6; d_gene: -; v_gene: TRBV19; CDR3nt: TGTGCCAGTAGCATCTGGAGCCCTGGGGCCAACGTCCTGACTTTC; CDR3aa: CASSIWSPGANVLTF
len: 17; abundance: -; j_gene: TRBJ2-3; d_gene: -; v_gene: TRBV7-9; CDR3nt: TGTGCCAGCAGCTTAGAGGGGAACAGGCCCCTTGACGATACGCAGTATTTT; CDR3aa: CASSLEGNRPLDDTQYF
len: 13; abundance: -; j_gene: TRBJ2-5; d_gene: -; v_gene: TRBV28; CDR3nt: TGTGCCAGCACCAACGGGGCCCAAGAGACCCAGTACTTC; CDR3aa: CASTNGAQETQYF